Below are 23 T cell receptor beta chains sequenced from a single sample in a study of blood T cell repertoires in COVID-19. The table came from immunoSEQ multiplex PCR; TCRdb's copy has only in-frame clones and leaves some out. The table records more than 70,000 clones, around 75% of them present only once. The sequencing sample was made of peripheral blood. These TCRs come from a human donor in a cohort sampled during active COVID-19.

CDR3 nucleotide sequence: TGTGCCAGCAGCTTACCACGACAGGGAGGCGACGAGCAGTACTTC. As protein: CASSLPRQGGDEQYF. The chain carries TRBV5-6 and TRBJ2-7; D may be TRBD1 (7 bases). V gave up 2 bases and J gave up 5 bases, with 17 bases separating them. The CDR3 length is 15 residues. CDR1 is SGHDT, CDR2 YYEEEE, per germline. Using reference TRBV5-6 and TRBJ2-7 for the parts outside the CDR3, the full variable domain is DAGVTQSPTHLIKTRGQQVTLRCSPKSGHDTVSWYQQALGQGPQFIFQYYEEEERQRGNFPDRFSGHQFPNYSSELNVNALLLGDSALYLCASSLPRQGGDEQYFGPGTRLTVT.

The table lists this clone with a count of one. The chain couples TRBV21-1 to TRBJ2-1; TRBD1, the table's D call, lacks a check against the DNA. TRBV21-1 is a documented pseudogene. This CDR3 has 16 residues. The CDR3: CASRPSPGHRYNEQFF. For the CDR3, the DNA is TGTGCCAGCAGACCAAGCCCGGGACACCGCTACAATGAGCAGTTCTTC.

V gene TRBV18 combines with J gene TRBJ2-7; 12 nucleotides match TRBD2. Germline V lookup: CDR1 KGHSH, CDR2 LQKENI. The CDR3 runs to 20 residues. The V gene end was trimmed by 6 bases and the J gene end by 5 bases; junction bases not matched to a gene: 23. CDR3 sequence (DNA): TGTGCCAGCTCCCTTTTCGGACTAGCGGGAATAGGCTCGGGCCCCCACGAGCAGTACTTC. It specifies CASSLFGLAGIGSGPHEQYF.

The table lists this clone with a few counts. The chain joins TRBV7-2 to TRBJ2-7, with 8 bases identical to TRBD1. Germline CDR1 SGHTA, CDR2 FQGNSA. The CDR3 sequence is 12 residues long. Trimming took 5 bases from V and 7 from J; bases not matched to a gene: 4. The CDR3 spells CASSRTGREQYF. The DNA of the CDR3 is TGTGCCAGCAGCCGGACAGGGAGGGAGCAGTACTTC.

The chain uses TRBV7-2 and TRBJ1-3, with 7 bases identical to TRBD1. V shed 4 bases, J shed 0 bases, and the junction held 9 bases outside the gene matches. The CDR3 runs to 17 residues. The germline V gene has CDR1 SGHTA and CDR2 FQGNSA. CDR3 residues: CASSSFPGQLSGNTIYF. CDR3 coding DNA: TGTGCCAGCAGCTCATTCCCGGGACAGCTCTCTGGAAACACCATATATTTT.

The chain links TRBV19 to TRBJ2-7; 12 nucleotides agree with TRBD1. This CDR3 spans 14 amino acids. With V trimmed by 3 bases and J by 6 bases, 3 bases remained unmatched. Germline V gene sequence: CDR1 LNHDA, CDR2 SQIVND (reference sequence). Here the CDR3 DNA reads TGTGCCAGTAGTATCGGGACAGGGGGCGGCGAGCAGTACTTC. It specifies CASSIGTGGGEQYF.

J is TRBJ1-5 and V is TRBV6-5; perhaps TRBD1 as D (6 bases). With 6 bases removed from V and 5 bases from J, the gap between germline ends came to 17 bases. Germline-derived CDR1 and CDR2 are MNHEY and SVGAGI. CDR3 length: 15 amino acids. The CDR3 is CASRTGTSGDQPQHF. Written as DNA, the CDR3 is TGTGCCAGCAGAACCGGGACATCAGGGGATCAGCCCCAGCATTTT.

This chain links TRBV5-4 with TRBJ1-1, with unresolved D. Trimming pared 0 bases from V and 1 base from J, leaving 10 bases between. CDR3 length: 15 amino acids. Germline CDR1 SGHNT, CDR2 YYREEE (reference sequence). This CDR3 reads CASSLAERENTEAFF. The CDR3 region has the DNA TGTGCCAGCAGCTTGGCCGAGAGGGAGAACACTGAAGCTTTCTTT.

This chain links TRBV2 with TRBJ2-1, with TRBD2 matching 7 bases. This CDR3 comprises 13 residues. Germline values: CDR1 SNHLY, CDR2 FYNNEI. V was pared by 2 bases and J by 9 bases, with 4 bases of the junction left unmatched. The CDR3 here is CASSEMREGEQFF. CDR3 nucleotide sequence: TGTGCCAGCAGTGAAATGAGGGAGGGTGAGCAGTTCTTC.

The genes are TRBV18 and TRBJ1-5; TRBD1 matches at 8 bases. The CDR3 consists of 16 residues. V gave up 0 bases and J gave up 3 bases; unmatched junction bases: 4. Per germline, CDR1 KGHSH and CDR2 LQKENI. For the CDR3, the DNA is TGTGCCAGCTCACCACCGGGGGACAGGCACAATCAGCCCCAGCATTTT. Its protein is CASSPPGDRHNQPQHF.

The chain is built from TRBV18 and TRBJ1-5, with D uncertain. CDR3 length equals 16 residues. From germline, CDR1 is KGHSH and CDR2 LQKENI. The germline V and J ends were trimmed by 4 bases and 1 base, with 14 bases remaining between them. In DNA form, the CDR3 reads TGTGCCAGCTCACTACGGGGTAGCCGGAGCAATCAGCCCCAGCATTTT. This gives the protein CASSLRGSRSNQPQHF.

There are a few counts of this clone. V usage is TRBV5-1 and J usage is TRBJ2-1, with D possibly TRBD2 on 5 matching bases. Trimming removed 1 base from V and 6 bases from J, with 8 bases in between. The V gene's germline CDR1 is SGHRS and CDR2 YFSETQ. The CDR3 covers 13 residues. The CDR3 spells CASSLLRANEQFF. Written as DNA, the CDR3 is TGCGCCAGCAGCTTGTTGCGGGCCAATGAGCAGTTCTTC.

This chain connects TRBV7-3 to TRBJ2-3; TRBD1 might be the D (6 bases). The CDR3 contains 15 residues. Between the trimmed V and J ends, which lost 2 bases and 1 base, there was a span of 10 bases. CDR1 is SGHTA and CDR2 is FQGTGA in the germline V gene. The CDR3 sequence: CASSLQQGGTDTQYF. CDR3 sequence (DNA): TGTGCCAGCAGCTTACAACAGGGAGGCACAGATACGCAGTATTTT.

The rearrangement uses TRBV6-5 and TRBJ1-2; 7 bases are a match to TRBD1. The CDR3 length is 14 residues. J gave up 5 bases and V 6 bases, and 9 bases lay outside the gene matches. Germline loops: CDR1 MNHEY, CDR2 SVGAGI. The CDR3 reads CASSRGAGGYGYTF. CDR3 in DNA: TGTGCCAGCAGCCGAGGGGCAGGGGGATATGGCTACACCTTC.

The genes are TRBV4-2 and TRBJ2-1; weak D call: TRBD2 (5 bases). V was clipped by 4 bases and J by 5 bases, with 12 bases between them. This CDR3 is built from 14 residues. From germline, CDR1 is LGHNA and CDR2 YNFKEQ. For the CDR3, the DNA is TGTGCCAGCAGCCCCCGGGGTTTCAACAATGAGCAGTTCTTC. This translates into CASSPRGFNNEQFF.

CDR3 nucleotides: TGTGCTAGTGGTTTGCTCACCTCGGGACTAGCGGGAGGGGAGACCCAGTACTTC. Translating it yields CASGLLTSGLAGGETQYF. The genes are TRBV12-5 and TRBJ2-5; 16 nucleotides line up with TRBD2. This CDR3 contains 18 residues. The junction had 8 bases not matched to a gene; V was cut back by 2 bases and J by 5 bases. Germline values: CDR1 LGHNT, CDR2 FRNRAP.

This clone was found once. The V and J genes are TRBV29-1 and TRBJ1-4; no clear D gene. The CDR3 spans 14 residues. Germline values: CDR1 SQVTM, CDR2 ANQGSEA. V was trimmed by 6 bases and J by 3 bases, leaving 14 bases between them. CDR3 in DNA: TGCAGCGTAAAGGACCAAGCGGCTAATGAAAAACTGTTTTTT. Amino acid sequence: CSVKDQAANEKLFF.

This chain joins TRBV15 and TRBJ2-1; 9 bases line up with TRBD1. Germline CDR1 LNHNV, CDR2 YYDKDF (reference sequence). With V trimmed by 1 base and J by 6 bases, 7 bases remained unmatched. The CDR3 contains 16 residues. The CDR3 reads CATSRGGGQGGNEQFF. DNA for the CDR3: TGTGCCACCAGCAGAGGGGGGGGACAGGGCGGCAATGAGCAGTTCTTC.

This clone was observed a handful of times. J is TRBJ2-7 and V is TRBV7-3; D is perhaps TRBD1 (5 bases). V dropped 2 bases and J dropped 5 bases, with 10 bases sitting between them. The length of the CDR3 is 13 residues. The germline CDR1 and CDR2 sequences are SGHTA and FQGTGA. In DNA form, the CDR3 reads TGTGCCAGCAGCTTAGGGGCCGGAGACGAGCAGTACTTC. The encoded protein is CASSLGAGDEQYF.

The count of this clone is one. This chain links TRBV6-5 with TRBJ1-1; possibly TRBD1 for D (5 bases). The CDR3 runs 13 residues. V shed 8 bases and J shed 3 bases, with 13 bases lying between them. Per germline, CDR1 MNHEY and CDR2 SVGAGI. Written as DNA, the CDR3 is TGTGCCAGCCAGGCGGGGGGGTACACTGAAGCTTTCTTT. Its translation is CASQAGGYTEAFF.

V gene TRBV18 combines with J gene TRBJ1-5, with 7 bases that match TRBD1. The CDR3 is 15 amino acids. Trimming took 4 bases from V and 3 from J; bases not matched to a gene: 6. The germline V gene has CDR1 KGHSH and CDR2 LQKENI. This CDR3 reads CASSLQGTDNQPQHF. The CDR3 nucleotides are TGTGCCAGCTCACTACAGGGGACCGACAATCAGCCCCAGCATTTT.

This clone was recorded once. The chain couples TRBV6-1 to TRBJ2-2, with 10 bases aligning to TRBD2. J gave up 5 bases and V 3 bases, and 9 bases lay outside the gene matches. This CDR3 has 17 amino acids. Germline loops: CDR1 MNHNS, CDR2 SASEGT. CDR3 sequence (DNA): TGTGCCAGCAGTGATTTAAAGCGGGAGGGCCGGACCGGGGAGCTGTTTTTT. As protein: CASSDLKREGRTGELFF.

J is TRBJ1-1 and V is TRBV5-1, with a weak D call TRBD1 (6 bases). The V end lost 3 bases, the J end lost 0 bases, and 12 bases lay between the germline ends. The length of the CDR3 is 15 residues. Germline V CDR1 and CDR2: SGHRS, YFSETQ. The CDR3 region is CASSSGQSMNTEAFF. In nucleotides, the CDR3 is TGCGCCAGCAGCTCAGGACAGTCAATGAACACTGAAGCTTTCTTT.